This T cell receptor beta chain was documented in a study of blood T cells in healthy people across ages. Study-wide results and limits: Both naive CD4+ cell counts and diversity were greater in long-lived donors than in aged donors. Possibly, changes in expanded clonotypes were confounded because donor CMV status was unknown. With age, beta diversity per million T cells declined roughly linearly, significantly by 30 to 50.

Looked up from germline, CDR1 is SEHNR and CDR2 is FQNEAQ (reference sequence). This CDR3 spans 12 amino acids. For the second PCR, which ran for 7 to 11 cycles, a sample-barcoded 5' primer and a J-beta primer mix were used. Through a template-switch adaptor with 12 random nucleotides, each cDNA molecule received a tag. MiXCR was run by TCRdb on the 5' RACE reads, yielding one entry per CDR3 protein. The sample records 1,500,000 or so distinct CDR3 sequences, 42% being singletons. There are a few counts of this clonotype. Its specificity is unknown. This receptor was obtained from a young woman in good health. What was sequenced was blood. The V call is TRBV7-9, the J call TRBJ2-5; D remains unclear. The J call may be faulty, since TRBJ2-7 better matches the DNA end. CDR3 in DNA: TGTGCCAGCAGCTTAGATCCGGGCGAGCAGTACTTC. Translating it yields CASSLDPGEQYF.